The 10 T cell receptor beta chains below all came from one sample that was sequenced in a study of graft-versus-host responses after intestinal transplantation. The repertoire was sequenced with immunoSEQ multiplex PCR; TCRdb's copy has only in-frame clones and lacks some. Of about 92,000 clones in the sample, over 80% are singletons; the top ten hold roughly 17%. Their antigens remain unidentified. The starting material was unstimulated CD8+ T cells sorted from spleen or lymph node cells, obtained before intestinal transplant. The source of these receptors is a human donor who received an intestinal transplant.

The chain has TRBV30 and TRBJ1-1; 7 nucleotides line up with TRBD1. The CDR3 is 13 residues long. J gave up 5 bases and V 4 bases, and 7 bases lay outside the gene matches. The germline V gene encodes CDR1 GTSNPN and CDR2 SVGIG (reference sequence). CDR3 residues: CAWKGGPLTEAFF. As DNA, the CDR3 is TGTGCCTGGAAAGGGGGCCCCTTAACTGAAGCTTTCTTT.

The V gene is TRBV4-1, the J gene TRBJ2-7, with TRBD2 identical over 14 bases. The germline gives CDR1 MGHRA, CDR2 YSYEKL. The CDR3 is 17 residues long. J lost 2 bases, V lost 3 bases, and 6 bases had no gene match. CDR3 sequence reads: CASSQEGTSGSAYEQYF. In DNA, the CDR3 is TGCGCCAGCAGCCAGGAAGGGACTAGCGGGAGCGCCTACGAGCAGTACTTC.

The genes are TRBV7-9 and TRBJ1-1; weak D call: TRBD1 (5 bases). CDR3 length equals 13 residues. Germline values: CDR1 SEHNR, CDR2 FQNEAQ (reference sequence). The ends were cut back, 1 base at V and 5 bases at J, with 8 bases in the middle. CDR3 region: CASSLGQGTEAFF. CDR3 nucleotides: TGTGCCAGCAGCTTAGGGCAGGGTACTGAAGCTTTCTTT.

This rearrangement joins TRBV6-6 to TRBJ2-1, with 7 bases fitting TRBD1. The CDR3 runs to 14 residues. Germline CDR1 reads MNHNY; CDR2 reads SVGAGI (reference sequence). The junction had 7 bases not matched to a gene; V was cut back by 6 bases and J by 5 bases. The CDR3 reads CASRQQGFDNEQFF. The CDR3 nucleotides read TGTGCCAGCAGGCAACAGGGGTTCGACAATGAGCAGTTCTTC.

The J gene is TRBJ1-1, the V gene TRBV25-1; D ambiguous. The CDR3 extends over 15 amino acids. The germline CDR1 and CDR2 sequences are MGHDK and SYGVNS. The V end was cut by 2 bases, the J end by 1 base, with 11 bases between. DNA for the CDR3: TGTGCCAGCAGTGAAGGTGTAGGGAGGAACACTGAAGCTTTCTTT. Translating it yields CASSEGVGRNTEAFF.

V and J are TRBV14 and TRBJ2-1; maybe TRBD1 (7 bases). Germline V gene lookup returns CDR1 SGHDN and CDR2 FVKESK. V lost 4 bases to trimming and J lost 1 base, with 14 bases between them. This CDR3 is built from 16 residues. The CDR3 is CASSLTRGESYNEQFF. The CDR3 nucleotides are TGTGCCAGCAGCCTTACCAGGGGGGAGTCCTACAATGAGCAGTTCTTC. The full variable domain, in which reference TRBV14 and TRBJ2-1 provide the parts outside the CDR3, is EAGVTQFPSHSVIEKGQTVTLRCDPISGHDNLYWYRRVMGKEIKFLLHFVKESKQDESGMPNNRFLAERTGGTYSTLKVQPAELEDSGVYFCASSLTRGESYNEQFFGPGTRLTVL.

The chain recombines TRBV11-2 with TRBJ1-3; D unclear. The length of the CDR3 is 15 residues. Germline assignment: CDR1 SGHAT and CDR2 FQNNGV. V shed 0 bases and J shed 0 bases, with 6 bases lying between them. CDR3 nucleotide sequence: TGTGCCAGCAGCTTAGAGGGGTTCTCTGGAAACACCATATATTTT. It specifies CASSLEGFSGNTIYF. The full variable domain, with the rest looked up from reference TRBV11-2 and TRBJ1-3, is EAGVAQSPRYKIIEKRQSVAFWCNPISGHATLYWYQQILGQGPKLLIQFQNNGVVDDSQLPKDRFSAERLKGVDSTLKIQPAKLEDSAVYLCASSLEGFSGNTIYFGEGSWLTVV.

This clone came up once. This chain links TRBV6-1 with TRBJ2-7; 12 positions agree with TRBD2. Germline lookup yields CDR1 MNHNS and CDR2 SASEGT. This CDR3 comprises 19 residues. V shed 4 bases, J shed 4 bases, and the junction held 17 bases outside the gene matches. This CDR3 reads CASSGRSVGLAGGEYEQYF. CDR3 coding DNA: TGTGCCAGCAGTGGGAGAAGCGTTGGTCTAGCGGGGGGGGAGTACGAGCAGTACTTC.

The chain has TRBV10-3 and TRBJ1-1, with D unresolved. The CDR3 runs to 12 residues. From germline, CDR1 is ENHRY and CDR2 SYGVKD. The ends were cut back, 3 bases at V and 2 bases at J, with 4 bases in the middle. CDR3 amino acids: CAISDTNTEAFF. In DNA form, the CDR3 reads TGTGCCATCAGTGACACAAACACTGAAGCTTTCTTT.

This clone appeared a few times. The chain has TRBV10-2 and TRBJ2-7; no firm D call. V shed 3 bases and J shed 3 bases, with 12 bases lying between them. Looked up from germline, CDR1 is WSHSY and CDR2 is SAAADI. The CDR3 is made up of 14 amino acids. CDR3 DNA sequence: TGCGCCAGCAGTGACGGTCCCGCTGACTACGAGCAGTACTTC. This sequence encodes CASSDGPADYEQYF.